Listed below are T cell receptor beta chains from one sample, sequenced in a study of PD-1 blockade in classical Hodgkin lymphoma. This table comes from immunoSEQ multiplex PCR, and its TCRdb copy is limited to in-frame clones, with some not included. The sample includes approximately 90,000 clones, about 83% of them seen just once. Sequenced here: peripheral blood mononuclear cells (PBMCs), sampled before the fourth cycle of nivolumab. These receptors all come from a human donor with classical Hodgkin lymphoma. Each CDR3 is given with its conserved first and last residue. The D gene is left open where the match is weak. Clone size appears in some rows only: once, few, many, or a class for an expanded clone.

NA	NA	TRBV11-3	TRBJ2-1	TGTGCCAGCAGCGGAGGGGGTCCCCCGGGATACAATGAGCAGTTCTTC	CASSGGGPPGYNEQFF
NA	NA	TRBV19	TRBJ1-4	TGTGCCAGTAGTATAGCCGGAGGGTATGAAAAACTGTTTTTT	CASSIAGGYEKLFF
NA	NA	TRBV25-1	TRBJ2-3	TGTGCCAGCAGTGTATCCGGCACAGATACGCAGTATTTT	CASSVSGTDTQYF
NA	NA	TRBV5-4	TRBJ2-7	TGTGCCAGCTCCGACATAATTAGTATTCCTTCCTACGAGCAGTACTTC	CASSDIISIPSYEQYF
NA	NA	TRBV18	TRBJ2-5	TGTGCCAGCTCACCCCTACGGGAAGAGACCCAGTACTTC	CASSPLREETQYF
NA	NA	TRBV7-8	TRBJ2-5	TGTGCCAGCAGCGAACAAGAGACCCAGTACTTC	CASSEQETQYF
NA	NA	TRBV30	TRBJ2-5	TGTGCCTGGAGTGCGGCGCGGGAGACCCAGTACTTC	CAWSAARETQYF
NA	NA	TRBV5-6	TRBJ1-3	TGTGCCAGCAGCTTGGCCTGGGCAGTCTCTGGAAACACCATATATTTT	CASSLAWAVSGNTIYF
NA	NA	TRBV7-8	TRBJ2-1	TGTGCCAGCAGCCCAATGACGGAAAATGAGCAGTTCTTC	CASSPMTENEQFF
TRBD2	NA	TRBV5-6	TRBJ2-2	TGTGCCAGCAGCTTGATCCAGCGGGAGGCCGGGGAGCTGTTTTTT	CASSLIQREAGELFF
TRBD2	NA	TRBV11-2	TRBJ2-5	TGTGCCAGCAGCTTCGGACTAGTGGCGTCCCAGTACTTC	CASSFGLVASQYF
NA	once	TRBV6-5	TRBJ2-1	TGTGCCAGCAGTTACGCTAGCTCCTCCTACAATGAGCAGTTCTTC	CASSYASSSYNEQFF
NA	NA	TRBV7-8	TRBJ1-5	TGTGCCAGCGGACATTCGCTTCAAGGGCCCCAGCATTTT	CASGHSLQGPQHF
NA	NA	TRBV6-1	TRBJ1-1	TGTGCCAGCAGTGAATTGGTGTCGACTGAAGCTTTCTTT	CASSELVSTEAFF
TRBD2	NA	TRBV10-3	TRBJ2-7	TGTGCCATCAGTGACCCCCACTCTAGCGGTAGGAGGTGGGAGCAGTACTTC	CAISDPHSSGRRWEQYF
NA	NA	TRBV29-1	TRBJ1-4	TGCAGCCTCCCAGAGGGTGAAAAACTGTTTTTT	CSLPEGEKLFF
TRBD1	NA	TRBV28	TRBJ2-2	TGTGCCAGCAGCCAGACAGGGCGGACCGGGGAGCTGTTTTTT	CASSQTGRTGELFF
NA	NA	TRBV27	TRBJ1-5	TGTGCCAGCAGTTTACCAGGGCAGCCCCAGCATTTT	CASSLPGQPQHF
NA	few	TRBV7-2	TRBJ2-3	TGTGCCAGCAGCCCCGGGCGGGGACATACGCAGTATTTT	CASSPGRGHTQYF
TRBD1	NA	TRBV19	TRBJ1-1	TGTGCCAGTAGTATGGGATCGGGTCGCAGGGGGCTGTTCACTGAAGCTTTCTTT	CASSMGSGRRGLFTEAFF
NA	once	TRBV7-9	TRBJ1-4	TGTGCCAGCAGCTTTGGGGAAAAACTGTTTTTT	CASSFGEKLFF
NA	NA	TRBV7-2	TRBJ2-7	TGTGCCAGCAGCTTAGTTGAGGCGGGAAGCTCCTACGAGCAGTACTTC	CASSLVEAGSSYEQYF
TRBD1	NA	TRBV15	TRBJ1-3	TGTGCCACCAGCAGAGGATTATGGAGCGGACAGGGTTTCCGCGGAAACACCATATATTTT	CATSRGLWSGQGFRGNTIYF
NA	NA	TRBV4-3	TRBJ2-3	TGCGCCAGCAGCCAAGGGGGCTTAACAGATACGCAGTATTTT	CASSQGGLTDTQYF
TRBD1	NA	TRBV5-1	TRBJ2-2	TGCGCCAGCAGCAAAGACAGGGTAGCCGGGGAGCTGTTTTTT	CASSKDRVAGELFF
NA	NA	TRBV5-1	TRBJ2-7	TGCGCCAGCAGCACCACAGACTCGAGCTCCTACGAGCAGTACTTC	CASSTTDSSSYEQYF
TRBD1	once	TRBV19	TRBJ1-1	TGTGCCAGTAGTCTCCGACAGGGGATGAACACTGAAGCTTTCTTT	CASSLRQGMNTEAFF
TRBD2	NA	TRBV19	TRBJ2-3	TGTGCCAGTAGTATCGGGACTAGCGGCACAGATACGCAGTATTTT	CASSIGTSGTDTQYF